This T cell receptor (beta chain) came from a study of blood T cell repertoires in COVID-19. Whole-study context: Whether acute or convalescent, the COVID-19 samples came from the United States, Italy and Spain.

Repertoires were generated with immunoSEQ multiplex PCR, while TCRdb's copy carries only in-frame clones and drops some. Of around 250,000 clones listed, about 80% are singletons. Notes on this clone: The sample holds other DNA sequences that translate to the same CDR3.

CDR1 and CDR2 from the germline V gene are ENHRY and SYGVKD. This CDR3 contains 12 residues. V was clipped by 2 bases and J by 5 bases, with 6 bases between them. The receptor was derived from a man aged 45-60 years with active or convalescent COVID-19. The chain is built from TRBV10-3 and TRBJ2-5; D perhaps matches TRBD2 (6 bases). Source material: peripheral blood. The CDR3 region is CAISEGGETQYF. CDR3 DNA sequence: TGTGCCATCAGTGAGGGGGGGGAGACCCAGTACTTC.